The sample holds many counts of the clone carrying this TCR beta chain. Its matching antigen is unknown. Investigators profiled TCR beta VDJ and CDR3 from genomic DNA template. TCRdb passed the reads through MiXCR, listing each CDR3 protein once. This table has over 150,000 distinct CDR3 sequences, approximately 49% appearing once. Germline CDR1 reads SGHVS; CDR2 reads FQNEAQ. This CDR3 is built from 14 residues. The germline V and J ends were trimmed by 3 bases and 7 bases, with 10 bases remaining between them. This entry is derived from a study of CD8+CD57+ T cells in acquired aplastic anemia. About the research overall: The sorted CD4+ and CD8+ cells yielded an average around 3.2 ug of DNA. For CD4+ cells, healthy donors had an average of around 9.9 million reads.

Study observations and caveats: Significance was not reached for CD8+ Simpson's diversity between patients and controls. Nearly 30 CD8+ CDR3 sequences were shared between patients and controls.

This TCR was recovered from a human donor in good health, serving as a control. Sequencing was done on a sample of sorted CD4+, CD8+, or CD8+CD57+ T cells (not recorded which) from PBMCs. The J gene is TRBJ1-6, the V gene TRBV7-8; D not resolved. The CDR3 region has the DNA TGTGCCAGCAGCTTGTGGCAGACAAATTCACCCCTCCACTTT. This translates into CASSLWQTNSPLHF.